This T cell receptor (beta chain) was found in a study of shared clonotypes between healthy human individuals. Study background: A couple of female and a few male donors aged 18 to 49 were enrolled.

Sequencing used immunoSEQ multiplex PCR; TCRdb keeps in-frame clones, though not all of them. There are about 470,000 clones in the sample; 70% to 80% occur only once, and less than 15% lies in the top ten. J gave up 6 bases and V 3 bases, and 9 bases lay outside the gene matches. This CDR3 has 16 residues. The germline V gene has CDR1 MDHEN and CDR2 SYDVKM. The chain couples TRBV28 to TRBJ1-5, with 9 bases that match TRBD1. Material for sequencing was PBMCs. The origin of this receptor is a woman aged 40 to 50 in good health. Some clones in this sample may be carry-over from other donors' samples. CDR3 nucleotide sequence: TGTGCCAGCAGTTTTTCGGGACAGGGAAGACTTCAGCCCCAGCATTTT. Translation: CASSFSGQGRLQPQHF.